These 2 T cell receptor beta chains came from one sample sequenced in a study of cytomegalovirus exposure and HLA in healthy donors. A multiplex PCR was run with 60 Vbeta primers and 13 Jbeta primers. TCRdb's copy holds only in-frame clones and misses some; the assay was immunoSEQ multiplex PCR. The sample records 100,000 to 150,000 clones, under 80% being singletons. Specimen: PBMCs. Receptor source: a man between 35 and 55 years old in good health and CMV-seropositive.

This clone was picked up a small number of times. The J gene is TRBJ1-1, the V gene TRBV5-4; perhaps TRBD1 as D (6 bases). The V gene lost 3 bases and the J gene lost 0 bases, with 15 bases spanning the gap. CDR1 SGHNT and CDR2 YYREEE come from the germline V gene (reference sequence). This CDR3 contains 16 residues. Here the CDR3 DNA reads TGTGCCAGCAGCTCAGGGGTCGGGGGGATGAACACTGAAGCTTTCTTT. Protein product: CASSSGVGGMNTEAFF.

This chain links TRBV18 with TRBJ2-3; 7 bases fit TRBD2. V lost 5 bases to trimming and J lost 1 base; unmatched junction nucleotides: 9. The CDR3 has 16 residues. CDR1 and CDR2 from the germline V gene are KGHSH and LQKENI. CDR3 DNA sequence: TGTGCCAGCTCAGAGAGCCGACTAGCTGGCACAGATACGCAGTATTTT. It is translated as CASSESRLAGTDTQYF.